This entry describes one T cell receptor (beta chain). Assay: immunoSEQ multiplex PCR; the TCRdb copy retains only in-frame clones and omits some. Among roughly 230,000 clones, around 90% were seen once, and the ten largest hold about 2.1%. The data originate from a study of blood T cell repertoires in COVID-19. V lost 5 bases to trimming and J lost 8 bases; unmatched junction nucleotides: 6. In germline, CDR1 is SGHTA, CDR2 FQGNSA. This CDR3 has 13 residues. Input material: peripheral blood. The TCR originated in a woman aged 55-69 years with COVID-19, enrolled during active disease. V gene TRBV7-2 combines with J gene TRBJ1-3; 7 nucleotides match TRBD1. The CDR3 here is CASSNRGWDTIYF. The CDR3 DNA reads TGTGCCAGCAGCAACAGGGGTTGGGACACCATATATTTT.